These 14 T cell receptor beta chains originate from one sample sequenced in a study of cytomegalovirus exposure and HLA in healthy donors. The PCR made use of 60 Vbeta and 13 Jbeta primers. Data came from immunoSEQ multiplex PCR; TCRdb stores just in-frame clones and leaves some out. The table includes 100,000 or so clones, about 68% detected once. The sample consisted of PBMCs. All receptors come from a man aged 25-40 years in good health and CMV-seropositive.

The chain has TRBV14 and TRBJ2-1; a possible D gene is TRBD2 (7 bases). The CDR3 sequence is 15 residues long. Trimming stripped 1 base from V and 4 bases from J, with 11 bases between. CDR1 is SGHDN, CDR2 FVKESK, per germline. The CDR3 DNA reads TGTGCCAGCAGCCAAGGCGGGGGACATTACAATGAGCAGTTCTTC. Its protein is CASSQGGGHYNEQFF.

The rearrangement uses TRBV7-6 and TRBJ2-5, with D tentatively TRBD1 (6 bases). From germline, CDR1 is SGHVS and CDR2 FNYEAQ. Trimming removed 6 bases from V and 2 bases from J, with 16 bases in between. The CDR3 loop spans 15 amino acids. The DNA for the CDR3 is TGTGCCAGCAGTCCAGGGGATCGGGTGCAAGAGACCCAGTACTTC. It codes for CASSPGDRVQETQYF.

This chain uses TRBV9 with TRBJ2-7, with a weak D call TRBD1 (5 bases). V was pared by 0 bases and J by 2 bases, with 9 bases between. The germline V gene has CDR1 SGDLS and CDR2 YYNGEE. The CDR3 extends over 14 amino acids. The CDR3 bases are TGTGCCAGCAGCGTAGCTCCAGGGACCTACGAGCAGTACTTC. It specifies CASSVAPGTYEQYF. The full variable domain, its missing parts supplied by reference TRBV9 and TRBJ2-7, is DSGVTQTPKHLITATGQRVTLRCSPRSGDLSVYWYQQSLDQGLQFLIQYYNGEERAKGNILERFSAQQFPDLHSELNLSSLELGDSALYFCASSVAPGTYEQYFGPGTRLTVT.

This clone was counted once. The chain combines TRBV30 with TRBJ1-1, with no clear D. CDR3 size: 13 residues. V was trimmed by 4 bases and J by 5 bases, leaving 14 bases between them. CDR1 is GTSNPN and CDR2 is SVGIG in the germline V gene (reference sequence). CDR3 protein: CAWKEVISTEAFF. The DNA for the CDR3 is TGTGCCTGGAAGGAGGTGATTTCGACTGAAGCTTTCTTT.

The J gene is TRBJ2-7, the V gene TRBV5-1; no reliable D call. The germline V and J ends were trimmed by 4 bases and 2 bases, with 10 bases remaining between them. CDR1 is SGHRS and CDR2 is YFSETQ in the germline V gene. The CDR3 is made up of 13 amino acids. The CDR3 sequence: CASSPVPTYEQYF. DNA for the CDR3: TGCGCCAGCAGCCCAGTGCCAACCTACGAGCAGTACTTC.

The chain uses TRBV6-1 and TRBJ2-3; 9 nucleotides line up with TRBD2. This CDR3 spans 15 amino acids. V was clipped by 4 bases and J by 2 bases; unmatched bases: 4. Germline-derived CDR1 and CDR2 are MNHNS and SASEGT. DNA of the CDR3: TGTGCCAGCAGTGGGCGGGGGGGGCCCACAGATACGCAGTATTTT. Translation: CASSGRGGPTDTQYF.

This clone has more than one count but fewer than ten. The V call is TRBV28, the J call TRBJ1-1; 8 nucleotides agree with TRBD1. V gave up 9 bases and J gave up 4 bases; unmatched junction bases: 4. CDR3 length equals 12 residues. Germline CDR1 reads MDHEN; CDR2 reads SYDVKM. The DNA of the CDR3 is TGTGCCAGTGCTACAGGGGGCACTGAAGCTTTCTTT. Translation gives CASATGGTEAFF.

The rearrangement uses TRBV5-8 and TRBJ2-7; a weak D match, TRBD1 (5 bases). The V end lost 6 bases, the J end lost 3 bases, and 10 bases lay between the germline ends. The CDR3 is 12 amino acids. CDR1 SGHTS and CDR2 YDEGEE come from the germline V gene. CDR3 nucleotide sequence: TGTGCCAGCAACCCTAGGGGCTACGAGCAGTACTTC. Protein sequence: CASNPRGYEQYF.

The V gene is TRBV5-8, the J gene TRBJ2-7; 9 bases line up with TRBD1. The CDR3 totals 15 residues. V was clipped by 4 bases and J by 7 bases; unmatched bases: 12. The germline gives CDR1 SGHTS, CDR2 YDEGEE. The CDR3 DNA is TGTGCCAGCAGCCTCCGGGACAGGGCGTTCTGGGAGCAGTACTTC. It codes for CASSLRDRAFWEQYF.

The CDR3 nucleotides read TGTGCCAGCTCACCGCAGATGGACAGCCTCGCCCAAGAGACCCAGTACTTC. Translating gives CASSPQMDSLAQETQYF. The rearrangement links TRBV18 to TRBJ2-5, with TRBD1 as a possible D gene (6 bases). In germline, CDR1 is KGHSH, CDR2 LQKENI. The CDR3 length is 17 residues. V dropped 3 bases and J dropped 1 base, with 18 bases sitting between them.

This clone was recorded a few times. The chain uses TRBV11-3 and TRBJ2-3, with 8 positions matching TRBD2. The germline V gene has CDR1 SGHNT and CDR2 YENEEA. J lost 6 bases, V lost 5 bases, and 13 bases had no gene match. The CDR3 has 16 residues. The CDR3 here is CASSQREGAVGDTQYF. The CDR3 nucleotides are TGTGCCAGCAGCCAACGGGAGGGTGCCGTCGGTGATACGCAGTATTTT.

This rearrangement joins TRBV7-9 to TRBJ1-2; TRBD1 is a possible D gene (5 bases). Germline CDR1 reads SEHNR; CDR2 reads FQNEAQ (reference sequence). The CDR3 loop spans 14 amino acids. V was clipped by 5 bases and J by 2 bases, with 12 bases between them. This chain's CDR3 is CASSRREGNYGYTF. For the CDR3, the DNA is TGTGCCAGCAGCCGCCGGGAGGGGAACTATGGCTACACCTTC.

This chain joins TRBV19 and TRBJ2-1, with 7 bases fitting TRBD2. Germline trimming cut 5 bases from V and 5 bases from J; bases unmatched to any gene: 12. The V gene's germline CDR1 is LNHDA and CDR2 SQIVND (reference sequence). The CDR3 has 16 amino acids. CDR3 bases: TGTGCCAGTAGTGACCTTTACGGGGGGAGGAACAATGAGCAGTTCTTC. It specifies CASSDLYGGRNNEQFF. The full variable domain, its missing parts supplied by reference TRBV19 and TRBJ2-1, is DGGITQSPKYLFRKEGQNVTLSCEQNLNHDAMYWYRQDPGQGLRLIYYSQIVNDFQKGDIAEGYSVSREKKESFPLTVTSAQKNPTAFYLCASSDLYGGRNNEQFFGPGTRLTVL.

This chain connects TRBV6-1 to TRBJ1-5; tentative D call: TRBD1 (6 bases). Deletions cut 7 bases from V and 7 bases from J, with 14 bases between. The CDR3 sequence is 13 residues long. Germline lookup yields CDR1 MNHNS and CDR2 SASEGT. CDR3 amino acids: CASNSGDEQPQHF. The CDR3, as DNA: TGTGCCAGCAACTCAGGGGACGAGCAGCCCCAGCATTTT.